This T cell receptor (beta chain) was captured by sequencing in a study of graft-versus-host responses after intestinal transplantation. Across the whole study: Recipients got multivisceral, liver-intestinal, or isolated intestinal transplants. Regarding the study as a whole: Ileal or blood samples showed some GvH clones first, and such clones were also found in recipient marrow. Early post-transplant HvG declines showed an association with peak circulating GvH clone levels.

Profiling relied on immunoSEQ multiplex PCR, and the TCRdb table lists in-frame clones only, not all of them. Here the sample spans 20,000 to 25,000 clones, roughly 30% being singletons. Responder cells labeled with CFSE (roughly 200,000) were co-plated with irradiated stimulator cells labeled with violet dye (roughly 200,000). Both CD3+CD4+ and CD3+CD8+ responders that were proliferating and CFSE-low underwent sorting after the reaction. The sequence came from a human patient who received an intestinal transplant. The sequencing here drew on alloreactive CD8+ T cells from a mixed lymphocyte reaction culture, taken before intestinal transplant. Subset reported: CFSE-low proliferating T cells sorted from approximately 6-day pre-transplant mixed lymphocyte reaction (GvH or HvG direction).

CDR3 loop: CASSQVNGFPDEQFF. DNA for the CDR3: TGCGCCAGCAGCCAGGTCAACGGGTTCCCCGATGAGCAGTTCTTC. The chain employs TRBV4-1 and TRBJ2-1; D is uncertain. Germline CDR1 MGHRA, CDR2 YSYEKL. V lost 3 bases, J lost 8 bases, and 17 bases lay in between. The CDR3 is made up of 15 amino acids.